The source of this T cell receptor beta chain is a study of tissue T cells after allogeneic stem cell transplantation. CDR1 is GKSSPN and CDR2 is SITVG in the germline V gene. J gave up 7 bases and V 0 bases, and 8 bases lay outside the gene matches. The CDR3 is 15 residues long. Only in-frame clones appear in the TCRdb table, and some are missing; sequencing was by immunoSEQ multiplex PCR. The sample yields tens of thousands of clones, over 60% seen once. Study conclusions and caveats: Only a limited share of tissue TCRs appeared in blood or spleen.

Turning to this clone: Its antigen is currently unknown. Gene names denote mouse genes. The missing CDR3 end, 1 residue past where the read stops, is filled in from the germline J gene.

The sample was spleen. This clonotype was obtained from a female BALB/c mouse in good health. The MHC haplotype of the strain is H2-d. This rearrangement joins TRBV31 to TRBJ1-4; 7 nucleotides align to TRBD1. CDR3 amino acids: CAWSLVQGVGERLFF. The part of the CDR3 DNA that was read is TGTGCCTGGAGTCTAGTGCAGGGGGTAGGCGAAAGATTATTT. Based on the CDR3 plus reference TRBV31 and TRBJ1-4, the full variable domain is AQTIHQWPVAEIKAVGSPLSLGCTIKGKSSPNLYWYWQATGGTLQQLFYSITVGQVESVVQLNLSASRPKDDQFILSTEKLLLSHSGFYLCAWSLVQGVGERLFFGHGTKLSVL.